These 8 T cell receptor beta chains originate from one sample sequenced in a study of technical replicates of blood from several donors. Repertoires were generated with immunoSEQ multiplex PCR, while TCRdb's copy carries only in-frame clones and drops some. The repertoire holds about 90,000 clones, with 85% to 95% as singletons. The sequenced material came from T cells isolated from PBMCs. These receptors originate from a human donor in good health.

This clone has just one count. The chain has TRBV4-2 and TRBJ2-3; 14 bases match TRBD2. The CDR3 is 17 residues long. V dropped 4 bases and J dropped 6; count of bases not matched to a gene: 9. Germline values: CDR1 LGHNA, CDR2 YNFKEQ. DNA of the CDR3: TGTGCCAGCAGCCTCCTTGGGACTAGCGGGAGAAAGGATACGCAGTATTTT. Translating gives CASSLLGTSGRKDTQYF.

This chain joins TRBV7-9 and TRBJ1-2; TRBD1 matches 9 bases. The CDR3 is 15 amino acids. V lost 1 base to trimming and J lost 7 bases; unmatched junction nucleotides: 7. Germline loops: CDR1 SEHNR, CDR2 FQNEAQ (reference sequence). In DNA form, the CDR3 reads TGTGCCAGCAGCTTAGGAAGACAGGGGGTAGGTGGCTACACCTTC. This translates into CASSLGRQGVGGYTF.

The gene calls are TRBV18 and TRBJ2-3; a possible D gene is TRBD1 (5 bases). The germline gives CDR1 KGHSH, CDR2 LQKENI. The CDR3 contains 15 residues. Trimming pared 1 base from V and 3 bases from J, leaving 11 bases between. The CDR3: CASSPRSGWTDTQYF. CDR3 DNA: TGTGCCAGCTCACCACGATCAGGGTGGACAGATACGCAGTATTTT. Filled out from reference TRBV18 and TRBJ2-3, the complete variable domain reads NAGVMQNPRHLVRRRGQEARLRCSPMKGHSHVYWYRQLPEEGLKFMVYLQKENIIDESGMPKERFSAEFPKEGPSILRIQQVVRGDSAAYFCASSPRSGWTDTQYFGPGTRLTVL.

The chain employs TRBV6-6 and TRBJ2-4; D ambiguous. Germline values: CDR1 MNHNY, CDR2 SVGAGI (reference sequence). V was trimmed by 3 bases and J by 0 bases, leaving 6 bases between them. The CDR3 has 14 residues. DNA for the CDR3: TGTGCCAGCAGTTATGCTATAGCCAAAAACATTCAGTACTTC. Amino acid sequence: CASSYAIAKNIQYF.

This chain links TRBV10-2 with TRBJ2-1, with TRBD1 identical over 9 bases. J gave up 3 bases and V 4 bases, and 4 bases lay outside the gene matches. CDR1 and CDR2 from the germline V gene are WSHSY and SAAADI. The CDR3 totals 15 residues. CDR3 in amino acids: CASSGDRAFYNEQFF. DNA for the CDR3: TGCGCCAGCAGTGGGGACAGGGCGTTCTACAATGAGCAGTTCTTC.

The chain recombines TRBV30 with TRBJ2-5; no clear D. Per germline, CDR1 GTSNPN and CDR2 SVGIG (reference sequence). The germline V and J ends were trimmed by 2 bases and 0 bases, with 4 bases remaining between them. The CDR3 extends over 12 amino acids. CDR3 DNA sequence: TGTGCCTGGAGTTTCAACCAAGAGACCCAGTACTTC. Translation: CAWSFNQETQYF.

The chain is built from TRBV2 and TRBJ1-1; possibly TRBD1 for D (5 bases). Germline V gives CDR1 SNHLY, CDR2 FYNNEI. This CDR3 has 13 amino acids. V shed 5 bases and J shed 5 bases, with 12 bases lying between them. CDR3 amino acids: CASSSYGGTEAFF. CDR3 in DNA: TGTGCCAGCAGTTCATACGGGGGGACTGAAGCTTTCTTT.

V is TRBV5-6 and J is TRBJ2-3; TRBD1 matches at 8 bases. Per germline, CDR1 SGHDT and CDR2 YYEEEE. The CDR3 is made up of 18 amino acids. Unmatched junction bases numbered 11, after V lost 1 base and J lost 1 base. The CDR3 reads CASSLWTGFVRGTDTQYF. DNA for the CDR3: TGTGCCAGCAGCTTGTGGACAGGGTTCGTGCGCGGCACAGATACGCAGTATTTT.